The 12 T cell receptor beta chains below all came from one sample that was sequenced in a study of CD8 T cells in ankylosing spondylitis (dated by TCRdb to 2016 to 2017). The research as a whole found: Blood from ankylosing spondylitis patients appeared to be characterized by a TCR beta motif composed of 7 to 9 highly homologous amino acid variants.

Their target antigens are unknown. Library creation used 5' RACE. Sequencing took place on an Illumina HiSeq 2500. TCRdb redid the processing of the public reads, applying fastp at Q25 and MiXCR, and retained in-frame beta chains. Rows merge per CDR3 protein into single entries with the most common DNA and genes. Here the sample has about 500,000 distinct CDR3 sequences; approximately 5% occur a single time. Roughly 3.3% of the sample is held by the ten biggest clonotypes. The sample was blood, either unsorted or a sorted T cell fraction (not recorded which). The receptors here all came from a male donor with ankylosing spondylitis.

This clonotype was observed many times. V gene TRBV20-1 combines with J gene TRBJ2-1; 9 positions match TRBD1. Per the germline V gene, CDR1 is DFQATT and CDR2 is SNEGSKA (reference sequence). V lost 5 bases to trimming and J lost 1 base; unmatched junction nucleotides: 15. The CDR3 has 18 residues. In DNA, the CDR3 is TGCAGTGCTCTACAGGGGGCGAGAGTCGGGGGGTCCTACAATGAGCAGTTCTTC. It translates to CSALQGARVGGSYNEQFF.

At least ten counts were recorded for this clonotype. The chain employs TRBV9 and TRBJ2-1, with TRBD2 identical over 7 bases. The V segment lost 4 bases and the J segment 3 bases; nucleotides outside the gene matches: 7. This CDR3 has 15 residues. Germline CDR1 reads SGDLS; CDR2 reads YYNGEE. The DNA for the CDR3 is TGTGCCAGCAGCCCTAGACTAGCCCACTACAATGAGCAGTTCTTC. It translates to CASSPRLAHYNEQFF.

Worth noting for this clonotype: It may be a read error: a sequence one base away is much more abundant. A read error is likely, as this CDR3 ends without the conserved phenylalanine or tryptophan. V is TRBV10-3 and J is TRBJ1-1, with no clear D. CDR3 length: 13 amino acids. Per germline, CDR1 ENHRY and CDR2 SYGVKD. The V end was cut by 11 bases, the J end by 0 bases, with 13 bases between. In DNA form, the CDR3 reads TGTGCCTCCTATGAGGAGATGAACACTGAAGCTTTCCTT. Protein: CASYEEMNTEAFL.

V and J are TRBV7-2 and TRBJ1-5; D call uncertain. This CDR3 is 15 amino acids long. Trimming took off 6 bases at V and 0 bases at J, with 12 bases between the two ends. CDR1 and CDR2 (germline): SGHTA, FQGNSA. CDR3 coding DNA: TGTGCCAGCAGAATCTTCGACGGTAGCAATCAGCCCCAGCATTTT. Translating gives CASRIFDGSNQPQHF. The full variable domain, rest sourced from reference TRBV7-2 and TRBJ1-5, is GAGVSQSPSNKVTEKGKDVELRCDPISGHTALYWYRQSLGQGLEFLIYFQGNSAPDKSGLPSDRFSAERTGGSVSTLTIQRTQQEDSAVYLCASRIFDGSNQPQHFGDGTRLSIL.

V usage is TRBV14 and J usage is TRBJ1-1; TRBD1 matches at 7 bases. V gave up 2 bases and J gave up 9 bases; unmatched junction bases: 15. Looked up from germline, CDR1 is SGHDN and CDR2 is FVKESK. The CDR3 has 16 amino acids. Here the CDR3 reads CASSQSSTGWVFKAFF. The CDR3 DNA reads TGTGCCAGCAGCCAATCGTCGACAGGGTGGGTTTTTAAAGCTTTCTTT. The entire variable domain, with the rest obtained from reference TRBV14 and TRBJ1-1, is as follows: EAGVTQFPSHSVIEKGQTVTLRCDPISGHDNLYWYRRVMGKEIKFLLHFVKESKQDESGMPNNRFLAERTGGTYSTLKVQPAELEDSGVYFCASSQSSTGWVFKAFFGQGTRLTVV.

This clonotype was picked up many times. The chain uses TRBV5-1 and TRBJ1-4; 10 nucleotides align to TRBD1. V lost 0 bases and J lost 7; bases outside the gene matches: 3. The germline CDR1 and CDR2 sequences are SGHRS and YFSETQ. The CDR3 consists of 15 residues. The CDR3 loop reads CASSLGDRGGEKLFF. In DNA, the CDR3 is TGCGCCAGCAGCTTGGGGGACAGGGGCGGTGAAAAACTGTTTTTT.

There are many counts of this clonotype. The chain is built from TRBV9 and TRBJ1-1, with 7 bases lining up with TRBD1. V trimming: 4 bases; J trimming: 4 bases; junction bases outside the gene matches: 10. This CDR3 comprises 15 residues. Germline V gene sequence: CDR1 SGDLS, CDR2 YYNGEE. Written as DNA, the CDR3 is TGTGCCAGCAGCCCTCGACAGGGAGGTCGCACTGAAGCTTTCTTT. This sequence encodes CASSPRQGGRTEAFF.

Many counts were recorded for this clonotype. The chain has TRBV6-6 and TRBJ2-3, with D perhaps TRBD2 (7 bases). V dropped 7 bases and J dropped 9 bases, with 14 bases sitting between them. The CDR3 sequence is 12 residues long. Germline CDR1 is MNHNY and CDR2 is SVGAGI (reference sequence). The CDR3: CASTISGGTQYF. CDR3 nucleotides: TGTGCCAGCACTATCTCGGGGGGCACGCAGTATTTT.

This clonotype was found many times. For the CDR3, the DNA is TGCGCCAGCAGCGGCGGCGGGACTAGCTTTTACTACGAGCAGTACTTC. As protein: CASSGGGTSFYYEQYF. V and J are TRBV5-1 and TRBJ2-7; 9 positions agree with TRBD2. Trimming at V came to 4 bases and at J to 3 bases, leaving 11 bases not matched to a gene. The germline V gene has CDR1 SGHRS and CDR2 YFSETQ. The length of the CDR3 is 16 residues.

This clonotype has ten or more counts. V usage is TRBV20-1 and J usage is TRBJ1-1; D not certain. Trimming shortened V by 5 bases and J by 1 base, and 11 bases separated the two germline ends. The CDR3 is 13 amino acids. Germline V lookup: CDR1 DFQATT, CDR2 SNEGSKA (reference sequence). The CDR3 coding sequence is TGCAGTGCTCATCCCCTCTGGAACACTGAAGCTTTCTTT. Its protein product is CSAHPLWNTEAFF.

This clonotype has ten or more counts. This rearrangement joins TRBV12-3 or TRBV12-4 to TRBJ2-7; D possibly uses TRBD1 or TRBD2 (5 bases each). Trimming stripped 4 bases from V and 3 bases from J, with 10 bases between. The CDR3 is made up of 13 amino acids. CDR3 sequence reads: CASSYQGVYEQYF. The CDR3 bases are TGTGCCAGCAGTTATCAGGGAGTCTACGAGCAGTACTTC.

Of note for this clonotype: This sequence may be a read error, since a much larger clone differs from it by one base. The chain uses TRBV12-3 or TRBV12-4 and TRBJ1-3, with D hard to call. This CDR3 has 11 residues. The V end lost 7 bases, the J end lost 6 bases, and 7 bases lay between the germline ends. The CDR3 reads CASMVENTIYF. The CDR3 DNA sequence: TGTGCCAGCATGGTCGAAAACACCATATATTTT.